The 11 T cell receptor beta chains below were found in one sample sequenced in a study of PD-L1 blockade in urothelial cancer. Sequencing used immunoSEQ multiplex PCR; TCRdb keeps in-frame clones, though not all of them. The table has tens of thousands of clones, around 80% seen once. The sample here was PBMCs, taken around atezolizumab (anti-PD-L1) treatment. The receptors shown here come from a man between 65 and 80 years old with urothelial cancer.

The rearrangement joins TRBV4-2 to TRBJ1-2; D gene ambiguous. Between the trimmed V and J ends, which lost 1 base and 6 bases, there was a span of 12 bases. This CDR3 is 14 amino acids long. In germline, CDR1 is LGHNA, CDR2 YNFKEQ. This chain's CDR3 is CASSQGSLGNGYTF. The CDR3 DNA reads as TGTGCCAGCAGCCAAGGATCCCTAGGAAATGGCTACACCTTC.

J is TRBJ1-4 and V is TRBV18; D is uncertain. This CDR3 is built from 13 residues. V was shortened by 3 bases and J by 3 bases, with 5 bases between the two germline ends. Germline V gene sequence: CDR1 KGHSH, CDR2 LQKENI. In nucleotides, the CDR3 is TGTGCCAGCTCACCTCAGGCTAATGAAAAACTGTTTTTT. Its protein product is CASSPQANEKLFF.

The chain links TRBV4-3 to TRBJ2-2, with TRBD1 matching over 10 bases. The V and J ends lost 4 bases and 4 bases, in that order; junction bases with no gene match: 3. CDR3 length: 15 residues. The V gene's germline CDR1 is LGHNA and CDR2 YSLEER. CDR3 in DNA: TGCGCCAGCAGCCTTGGGGACAGGGGCACCGGGGAGCTGTTTTTT. Amino acids: CASSLGDRGTGELFF.

This clone is large within its sample. Other DNA sequences within the sample encode an identical CDR3. The gene calls are TRBV4-1 and TRBJ2-2; D not certain. The V gene's germline CDR1 is MGHRA and CDR2 YSYEKL. This CDR3 region has 14 residues. Trimming pared 0 bases from V and 1 base from J, leaving 3 bases between. The CDR3 region has the DNA TGCGCCAGCAGCCAAGATCGGAACACCGGGGAGCTGTTTTTT. The encoded protein is CASSQDRNTGELFF.

The J gene is TRBJ1-1, the V gene TRBV5-6; tentatively, D is TRBD1 (6 bases). This CDR3 is built from 14 residues. From germline, CDR1 is SGHDT and CDR2 YYEEEE. Trimming removed 4 bases from V and 2 bases from J, with 12 bases in between. The CDR3 nucleotides are TGTGCCAGCAGCGGGCCGGGACAAAACACTGAAGCTTTCTTT. Residues: CASSGPGQNTEAFF.

This clone was seen just once. The chain joins TRBV27 to TRBJ2-1, with TRBD2 identical over 7 bases. The CDR3 runs to 17 residues. CDR1 MNHEY and CDR2 SMNVEV come from the germline V gene (reference sequence). With 7 bases clipped from V and 6 bases from J, the junction kept 18 bases outside the gene matches. The CDR3: CASTNIARLAAGNEQFF. The CDR3 nucleotides read TGTGCCAGCACCAATATCGCTAGACTAGCAGCGGGCAATGAGCAGTTCTTC.

V gene TRBV5-6 combines with J gene TRBJ2-3; weak D call: TRBD2 (6 bases). Deletions cut 4 bases from V and 5 bases from J, with 14 bases between. Germline V gives CDR1 SGHDT, CDR2 YYEEEE. This CDR3 contains 14 residues. The DNA of the CDR3 is TGTGCCAGCAGCAACCGGGGGTCCGGAGATACGCAGTATTTT. This gives the protein CASSNRGSGDTQYF.

This rearrangement joins TRBV7-8 to TRBJ2-1; tentative D call: TRBD2 (5 bases). Per germline, CDR1 SGHVS and CDR2 FQNEAQ. Trimming took 3 bases from V and 2 from J, leaving 14 bases between them. The CDR3 is 16 amino acids. CDR3 region: CASSLGASSPYNEQFF. The CDR3 nucleotides read TGTGCCAGCAGCTTGGGTGCTTCTAGCCCCTACAATGAGCAGTTCTTC.

The rearrangement joins TRBV28 to TRBJ2-7; 11 positions agree with TRBD2. This CDR3 is built from 16 residues. Germline values: CDR1 MDHEN, CDR2 SYDVKM. V was pared by 4 bases and J by 0 bases, with 5 bases of the junction left unmatched. The CDR3 protein is CASSYTSGSVSYEQYF. CDR3 DNA: TGTGCCAGCAGTTATACTAGCGGGAGTGTCTCCTACGAGCAGTACTTC.

This chain connects TRBV11-2 to TRBJ1-3; D not resolved. The CDR3 sequence is 13 residues long. Trimming left V 0 bases short and J 5 bases short, with 5 bases between. Germline V CDR1 and CDR2: SGHAT, FQNNGV. CDR3 DNA sequence: TGTGCCAGCAGCTTAGATCGTAGAAACACCATATATTTT. This gives the protein CASSLDRRNTIYF.

V is TRBV19 and J is TRBJ2-7, with a tentative D call TRBD2 (5 bases). The CDR3 spans 12 residues. CDR1 and CDR2 from the germline V gene are LNHDA and SQIVND (reference sequence). Trimming took off 6 bases at V and 2 bases at J, with 8 bases between the two ends. For the CDR3, the DNA is TGTGCCAGTAGCGGGGATCCCTACGAGCAGTACTTC. This gives the protein CASSGDPYEQYF.